These 23 T cell receptor beta chains were sequenced from one sample in a study of CD8 T cells in Susac syndrome (dated by TCRdb to between 2018 and 2020). Library creation used the immunoSEQ multiplex PCR assay. RNA was extracted with the RNeasy kit and 0.5 to 1 ug was reverse transcribed using random hexamers. Starting from the raw public reads, TCRdb applied fastp trimming at Q25, assembled clones with MiXCR and retained in-frame beta chains. When rows share a CDR3 protein, they turn into one entry using the most common DNA and genes. This sample gives 130,000 or so distinct CDR3 sequences in total; roughly 80% of them show up just once. The ten largest clones take up about 0.51% of the sample. Sequencing was done on a sample of CD8+ T cells from PBMCs. These receptors came from a human donor with multiple sclerosis.

The chain uses TRBV4-1 and TRBJ2-7; the D call may be TRBD1 or TRBD2 (5 bases each). Germline loops: CDR1 MGHRA, CDR2 YSYEKL. The germline V and J ends were trimmed by 4 bases and 1 base, with 14 bases remaining between them. This CDR3 comprises 15 residues. Written as DNA, the CDR3 is TGCGCCAGCAGCCTCCGCGAGGGGTTTTCCTACGAGCAGTACGTC. Translated: CASSLREGFSYEQYV.

V gene TRBV2 combines with J gene TRBJ2-1, with 11 bases that match TRBD2. The junction had 6 bases not matched to a gene; V was cut back by 7 bases and J by 7 bases. CDR1 SNHLY and CDR2 FYNNEI come from the germline V gene. The CDR3 consists of 14 residues. The CDR3: CASIYSGGGNEQFF. In DNA form, the CDR3 reads TGTGCCAGCATATATAGCGGGGGGGGAAATGAGCAGTTCTTC.

The chain is built from TRBV9 and TRBJ2-2; TRBD1 aligns across 10 bases. With 3 bases clipped from V and 3 bases from J, the junction kept 5 bases outside the gene matches. The length of the CDR3 is 16 residues. Germline-derived CDR1 and CDR2 are SGDLS and YYNGEE. In nucleotides, the CDR3 is TGTGCCAGCAGCGCCCACGGGACAGGGGACACCGGGGAGCTGTTTTTT. Protein: CASSAHGTGDTGELFF.

This chain uses TRBV28 with TRBJ2-1; D gene ambiguous. V was cut by 3 bases and J by 0 bases, with 15 bases left in between. The CDR3 covers 17 residues. The germline CDR1 and CDR2 sequences are MDHEN and SYDVKM. For the CDR3, the DNA is TGTGCCAGCAGTTTTCCCTCGGCGGCTAGCTCCTACAATGAGCAGTTCTTC. Translating it yields CASSFPSAASSYNEQFF.

The chain employs TRBV6-2 or TRBV6-3 and TRBJ2-2; no clear D gene. Looked up from germline, CDR1 is MNHEY and CDR2 is SVGEGT. V was trimmed by 1 base and J by 0 bases, leaving 9 bases between them. The CDR3 has 16 residues. The CDR3 DNA reads TGTGCCAGCAGTTACTGGGCGGAACCGAACACCGGGGAGCTGTTTTTT. Amino acid sequence: CASSYWAEPNTGELFF.

The V call is TRBV3-1, the J call TRBJ2-1, with TRBD2 identical over 10 bases. This CDR3 is 14 amino acids long. Germline V gives CDR1 LGHDT, CDR2 YNNKEL (reference sequence). Germline trimming cut 6 bases from V and 7 bases from J; bases unmatched to any gene: 6. The CDR3 spells CASSLAGAPNEQFF. The CDR3 coding sequence is TGTGCCAGCAGTCTAGCGGGAGCTCCAAATGAGCAGTTCTTC.

This CDR3 is CASMWGLDNEQFF. In nucleotides, the CDR3 is TGTGCCAGCATGTGGGGATTGGACAATGAGCAGTTCTTC. The chain carries TRBV12-3 or TRBV12-4 and TRBJ2-1; D not resolved. V was clipped by 7 bases and J by 5 bases, with 12 bases between them. The CDR3 extends over 13 amino acids.

The chain couples TRBV5-5 to TRBJ1-1; D is ambiguous. V was cut by 3 bases and J by 0 bases, with 21 bases left in between. The CDR3 consists of 18 residues. Germline values: CDR1 SGHKS, CDR2 YYEKEE (reference sequence). The CDR3 DNA sequence: TGTGCCAGCAGCTCTCGCGAGGTGGGGAGAAATATGAACACTGAAGCTTTCTTT. Protein product: CASSSREVGRNMNTEAFF. Full variable domain (missing parts from reference TRBV5-5 and TRBJ1-1): DAGVTQSPTHLIKTRGQQVTLRCSPISGHKSVSWYQQVLGQGPQFIFQYYEKEERGRGNFPDRFSARQFPNYSSELNVNALLLGDSALYLCASSSREVGRNMNTEAFFGQGTRLTVV.

The V call is TRBV28, the J call TRBJ2-3, with 9 bases aligning to TRBD1. J was trimmed by 5 bases and V by 5 bases; bases with no gene match: 8. This CDR3 is 15 amino acids long. Germline-derived CDR1 and CDR2 are MDHEN and SYDVKM. The CDR3 nucleotides read TGTGCCAGCAGTGACGGGGACAGGGTTCTAGATACGCAGTATTTT. Protein product: CASSDGDRVLDTQYF.

The sample holds one count of this clonotype. This sequence joins TRBV19 and TRBJ2-1; D possibly corresponds to TRBD1 (5 bases). This CDR3 is built from 13 residues. Germline CDR1 reads LNHDA; CDR2 reads SQIVND (reference sequence). Trimming took 3 bases from V and 8 from J, leaving 11 bases between them. The CDR3 here is CASSMGPTYEQFF. DNA for the CDR3: TGTGCCAGTAGTATGGGGCCTACCTATGAGCAGTTCTTC.

This clonotype was observed once. The chain combines TRBV5-1 with TRBJ2-7; D might be TRBD1 (5 bases). Germline assignment: CDR1 SGHRS and CDR2 YFSETQ. CDR3 length: 19 amino acids. The V end was cut by 3 bases, the J end by 1 base, with 26 bases between. The chain's CDR3 is CASSSKGPTRTLGSYEQYF. In DNA, the CDR3 is TGCGCCAGCAGCTCGAAGGGGCCAACGCGGACCCTTGGATCCTACGAGCAGTACTTC.

The chain recombines TRBV7-9 with TRBJ1-2; D not certain. Germline CDR1 is SEHNR and CDR2 is FQNEAQ (reference sequence). CDR3 size: 12 residues. Trimming cost V 1 base and J 5 bases, with 5 bases left between them. In DNA, the CDR3 is TGTGCCAGCAGCTTAGGTCGGTATGGCTACACCTTC. It yields the protein CASSLGRYGYTF.

J is TRBJ2-1 and V is TRBV2, with TRBD2 identical over 11 bases. J was trimmed by 4 bases and V by 8 bases; bases with no gene match: 13. The germline gives CDR1 SNHLY, CDR2 FYNNEI. CDR3 size: 17 residues. CDR3 protein: CASDDRASGGSYNEQFF. The CDR3, as DNA: TGTGCCAGCGATGATCGGGCTAGCGGGGGGTCTTACAATGAGCAGTTCTTC.

This chain uses TRBV19 with TRBJ1-5; D call uncertain. CDR1 is LNHDA, CDR2 SQIVND, per germline (reference sequence). Trimming pared 7 bases from V and 7 bases from J, leaving 14 bases between. The CDR3 consists of 13 residues. The CDR3 DNA reads as TGTGCCAGTACCCCGGTATCTGGGCAGCCCCAGCATTTT. Protein sequence: CASTPVSGQPQHF.

This clonotype was seen only a few times. As DNA, the CDR3 is TGTGCCAGCAGCTCTCTTGGAGGGAGCTCCTACAATGAGCAGTTCTTC. Protein product: CASSSLGGSSYNEQFF. This rearrangement joins TRBV13 to TRBJ2-1, with a tentative D call TRBD2 (6 bases). V lost 4 bases and J 0 bases, leaving 13 bases between the germline ends. This CDR3 contains 16 residues. Germline V gene sequence: CDR1 PRHDT, CDR2 FYEKMQ (reference sequence).

The V gene is TRBV5-6, the J gene TRBJ1-2, with no clear D. The germline CDR1 and CDR2 sequences are SGHDT and YYEEEE. This CDR3 contains 12 residues. Trimming shortened V by 2 bases and J by 5 bases, and 7 bases separated the two germline ends. For the CDR3, the DNA is TGTGCCAGCAGCTTCCAAGAGTATGGCTACACCTTC. This sequence encodes CASSFQEYGYTF.

The chain recombines TRBV4-1 with TRBJ2-3; TRBD2 agrees at 9 bases. CDR3 length: 17 residues. Trimming cost V 1 base and J 5 bases; bases outside gene matches: 10. Germline assignment: CDR1 MGHRA and CDR2 YSYEKL. This CDR3 is CASSQVGGGAFGDTQYF. Written as DNA, the CDR3 is TGCGCCAGCAGCCAAGTTGGCGGGGGGGCATTCGGAGATACGCAGTATTTT.

The chain links TRBV9 to TRBJ2-3; 8 bases match TRBD2. This CDR3 has 16 residues. V trimming: 0 bases; J trimming: 4 bases; junction bases outside the gene matches: 7. Germline V gene sequence: CDR1 SGDLS, CDR2 YYNGEE. The CDR3 DNA sequence: TGTGCCAGCAGCGTAGAGTACGGGAGGGGCCCAGATACGCAGTATTTT. Translation: CASSVEYGRGPDTQYF.

This rearrangement joins TRBV20-1 to TRBJ1-5; possibly TRBD1 for D (5 bases). The germline gives CDR1 DFQATT, CDR2 SNEGSKA (reference sequence). The CDR3 has 19 residues. Between the trimmed V and J ends, which lost 3 bases and 3 bases, there was a span of 27 bases. CDR3 sequence: CSARDNQSPLTENNQPQHF. The CDR3 nucleotides read TGCAGTGCTAGGGATAACCAGAGCCCTCTGACAGAAAACAATCAGCCCCAGCATTTT.

The rearrangement joins TRBV20-1 to TRBJ1-1; perhaps TRBD1 as D (6 bases). Looked up from germline, CDR1 is DFQATT and CDR2 is SNEGSKA (reference sequence). V lost 4 bases, J lost 6 bases, and 9 bases lay in between. The CDR3 is made up of 11 amino acids. The CDR3 reads CSATRGPEAFF. The CDR3 region has the DNA TGCAGTGCTACCAGGGGACCTGAAGCTTTCTTT.

This sequence joins TRBV2 and TRBJ2-3, with a weak D call TRBD2 (7 bases). Germline lookup yields CDR1 SNHLY and CDR2 FYNNEI. Trimming shortened V by 1 base and J by 2 bases, and 13 bases separated the two germline ends. The CDR3 is 16 amino acids. The CDR3 region has the DNA TGTGCCAGCAGTGAAGGATCGGGGGGCGCCACAGATACGCAGTATTTT. It translates to CASSEGSGGATDTQYF.

About this clonotype itself: As the CDR3 is not closed by the conserved phenylalanine or tryptophan, this likely results from a read error. This rearrangement joins TRBV6-6 to TRBJ1-2; 7 nucleotides align to TRBD1. CDR3 length equals 15 residues. Germline V gene data show CDR1 as MNHNY and CDR2 as SVGAGI (reference sequence). V shed 0 bases and J 4 bases; nucleotides not matched to a gene: 5. DNA of the CDR3: TGTGCCAGCAGTTACTCGGAGGGGGCCGGCTATGGCTACACCCTC. Amino acid sequence: CASSYSEGAGYGYTL.

The rearrangement links TRBV5-1 to TRBJ2-3; D is unclear. V shed 4 bases and J shed 6 bases, with 24 bases lying between them. The V gene's germline CDR1 is SGHRS and CDR2 YFSETQ. The CDR3 is 17 amino acids. The CDR3 loop is CASSHPRSKQRMDTQYF. The CDR3 DNA follows: TGCGCCAGCAGCCACCCTCGATCCAAGCAAAGGATGGATACGCAGTATTTT.